Included here is one T cell receptor beta chain sequence, with context. This entry belongs to a study of CD8+ T cells in alopecia areata. Trimming pared 5 bases from V and 2 bases from J, leaving 13 bases between. The CDR3 contains 15 residues. Germline assignment: CDR1 SEHNR and CDR2 FQNEAQ (reference sequence). Once RNA had been extracted, it was reverse transcribed into cDNA to act as the sequencing template. TCRdb's copy holds only in-frame clones and misses some; the assay was immunoSEQ multiplex PCR. The sample lists about 250,000 clones, approximately 61% seen once, with roughly 1.2% in the top ten.

The V and J genes are TRBV7-9 and TRBJ1-3, with D perhaps TRBD1 (5 bases). The receptor was isolated from a human donor with alopecia areata. Here the sequenced sample was CD4+ T cells sorted from blood, taken at week 0. DNA for the CDR3: TGTGCCAGCAGCCCCAAAGGGACCGCTGGAAACACCATATATTTT. It translates to CASSPKGTAGNTIYF.